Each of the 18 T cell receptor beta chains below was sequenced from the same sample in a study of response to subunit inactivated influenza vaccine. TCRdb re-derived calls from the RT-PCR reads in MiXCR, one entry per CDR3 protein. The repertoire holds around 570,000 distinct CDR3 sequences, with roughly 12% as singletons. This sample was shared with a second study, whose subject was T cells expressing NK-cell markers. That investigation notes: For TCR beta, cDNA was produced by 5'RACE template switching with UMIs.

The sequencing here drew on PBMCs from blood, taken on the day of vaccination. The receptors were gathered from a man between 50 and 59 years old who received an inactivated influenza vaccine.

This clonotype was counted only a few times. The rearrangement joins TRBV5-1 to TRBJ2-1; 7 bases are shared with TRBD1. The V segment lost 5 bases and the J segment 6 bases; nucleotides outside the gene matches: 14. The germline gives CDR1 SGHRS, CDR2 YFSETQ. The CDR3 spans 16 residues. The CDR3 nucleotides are TGCGCCAGCAGTTCAAACAGGGGATTGGGCCTCAATGAGCAGTTCTTC. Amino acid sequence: CASSSNRGLGLNEQFF.

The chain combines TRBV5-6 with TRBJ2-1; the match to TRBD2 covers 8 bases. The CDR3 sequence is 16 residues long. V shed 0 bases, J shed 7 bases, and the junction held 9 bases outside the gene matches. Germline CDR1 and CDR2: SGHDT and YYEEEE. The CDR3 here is CASSLGAGRAMNEQFF. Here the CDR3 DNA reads TGTGCCAGCAGCTTGGGGGCCGGGAGGGCCATGAATGAGCAGTTCTTC.

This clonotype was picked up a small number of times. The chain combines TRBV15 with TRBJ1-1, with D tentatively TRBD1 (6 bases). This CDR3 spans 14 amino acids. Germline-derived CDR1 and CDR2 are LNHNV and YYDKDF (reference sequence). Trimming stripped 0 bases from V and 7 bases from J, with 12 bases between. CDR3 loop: CATSRDRQGLEAFF. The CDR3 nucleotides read TGTGCCACCAGCAGAGATCGCCAGGGGCTTGAAGCTTTCTTT. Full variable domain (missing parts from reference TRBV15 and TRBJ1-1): DAMVIQNPRYQVTQFGKPVTLSCSQTLNHNVMYWYQQKSSQAPKLLFHYYDKDFNNEADTPDNFQSRRPNTSFCFLDIRSPGLGDTAMYLCATSRDRQGLEAFFGQGTRLTVV.

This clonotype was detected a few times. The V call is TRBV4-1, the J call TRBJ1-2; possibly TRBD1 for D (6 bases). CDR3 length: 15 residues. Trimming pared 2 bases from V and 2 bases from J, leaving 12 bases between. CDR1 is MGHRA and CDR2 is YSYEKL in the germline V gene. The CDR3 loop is CASSQWGQENYGYTF. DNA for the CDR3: TGCGCCAGCAGCCAATGGGGACAAGAAAACTATGGCTACACCTTC.

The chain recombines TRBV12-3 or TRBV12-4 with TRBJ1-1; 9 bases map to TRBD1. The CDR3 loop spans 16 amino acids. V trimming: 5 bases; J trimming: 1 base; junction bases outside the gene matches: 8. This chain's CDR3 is CASSLVGQGSNTEAFF. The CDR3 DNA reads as TGTGCCAGCAGTCTAGTGGGACAGGGATCGAACACTGAAGCTTTCTTT.

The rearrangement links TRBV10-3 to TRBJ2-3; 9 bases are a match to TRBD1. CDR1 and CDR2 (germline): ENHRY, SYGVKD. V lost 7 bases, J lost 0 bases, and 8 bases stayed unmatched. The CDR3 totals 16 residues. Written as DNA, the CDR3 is TGTGCCATCAAGACCGGACAGGGGCACAGCACAGATACGCAGTATTTT. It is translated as CAIKTGQGHSTDTQYF.

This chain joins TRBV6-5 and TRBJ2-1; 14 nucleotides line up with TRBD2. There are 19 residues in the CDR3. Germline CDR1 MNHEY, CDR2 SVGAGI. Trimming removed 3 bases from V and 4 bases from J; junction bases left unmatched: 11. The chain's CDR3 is CASSYPTSGRATGYNEQFF. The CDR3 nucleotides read TGTGCCAGCAGTTATCCGACTAGCGGGAGGGCCACTGGTTACAATGAGCAGTTCTTC.

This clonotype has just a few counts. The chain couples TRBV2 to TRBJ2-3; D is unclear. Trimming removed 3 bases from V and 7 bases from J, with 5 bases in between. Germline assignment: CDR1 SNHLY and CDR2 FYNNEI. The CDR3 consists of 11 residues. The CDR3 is CASSDDHTQYF. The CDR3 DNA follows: TGTGCCAGCAGTGACGACCATACGCAGTATTTT.

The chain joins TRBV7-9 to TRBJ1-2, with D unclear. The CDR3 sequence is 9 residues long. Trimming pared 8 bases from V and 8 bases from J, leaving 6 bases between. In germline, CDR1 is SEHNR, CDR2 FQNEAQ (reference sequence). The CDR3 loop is CASGNGYTF. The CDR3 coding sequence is TGTGCCAGCGGGAACGGCTACACCTTC.

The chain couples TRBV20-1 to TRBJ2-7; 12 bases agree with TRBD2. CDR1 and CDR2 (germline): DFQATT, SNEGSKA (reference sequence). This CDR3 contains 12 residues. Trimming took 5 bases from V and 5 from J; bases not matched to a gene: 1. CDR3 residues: CSARTSGNEQYF. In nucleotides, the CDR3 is TGCAGTGCTCGGACTAGCGGGAACGAGCAGTACTTC.

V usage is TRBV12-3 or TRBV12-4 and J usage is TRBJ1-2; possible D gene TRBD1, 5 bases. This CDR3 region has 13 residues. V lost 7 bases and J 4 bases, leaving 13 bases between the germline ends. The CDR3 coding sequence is TGTGCCAGCAAAACGCGGGGCGGCTATGGCTACACCTTC. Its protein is CASKTRGGYGYTF.

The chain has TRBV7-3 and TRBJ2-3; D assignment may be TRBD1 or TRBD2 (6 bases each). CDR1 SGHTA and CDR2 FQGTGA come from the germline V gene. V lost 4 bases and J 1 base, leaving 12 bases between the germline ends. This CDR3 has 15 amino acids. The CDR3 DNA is TGTGCCAGCAGCTGGACCGGGGGCGGCACAGATACGCAGTATTTT. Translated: CASSWTGGGTDTQYF.

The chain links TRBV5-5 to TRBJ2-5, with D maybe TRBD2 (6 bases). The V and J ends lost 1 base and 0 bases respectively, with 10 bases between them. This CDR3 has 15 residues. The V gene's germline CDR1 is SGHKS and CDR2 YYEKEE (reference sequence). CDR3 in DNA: TGTGCCAGCAGCTTGTGGGGCGGGGACCAAGAGACCCAGTACTTC. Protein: CASSLWGGDQETQYF.

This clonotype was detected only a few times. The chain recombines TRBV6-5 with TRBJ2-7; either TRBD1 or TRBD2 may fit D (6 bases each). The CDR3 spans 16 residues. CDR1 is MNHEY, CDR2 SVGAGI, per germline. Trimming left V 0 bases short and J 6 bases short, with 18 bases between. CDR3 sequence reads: CASSYSISSSGAEQYF. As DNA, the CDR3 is TGTGCCAGCAGTTACTCGATCTCTTCCTCGGGGGCCGAGCAGTACTTC.

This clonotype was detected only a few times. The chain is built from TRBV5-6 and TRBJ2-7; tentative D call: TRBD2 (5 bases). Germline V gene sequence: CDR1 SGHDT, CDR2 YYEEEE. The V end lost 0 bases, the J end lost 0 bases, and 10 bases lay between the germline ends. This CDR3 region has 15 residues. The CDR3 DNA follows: TGTGCCAGCAGCTTGGAGCGGTTCCCCTCCTACGAGCAGTACTTC. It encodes CASSLERFPSYEQYF.

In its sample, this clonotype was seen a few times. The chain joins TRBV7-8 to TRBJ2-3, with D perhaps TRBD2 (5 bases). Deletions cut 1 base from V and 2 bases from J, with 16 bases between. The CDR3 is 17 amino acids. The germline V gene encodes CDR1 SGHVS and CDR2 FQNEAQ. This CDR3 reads CASSLVGGLGPTDTQYF. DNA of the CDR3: TGTGCCAGCAGCTTAGTGGGTGGACTTGGTCCCACAGATACGCAGTATTTT.

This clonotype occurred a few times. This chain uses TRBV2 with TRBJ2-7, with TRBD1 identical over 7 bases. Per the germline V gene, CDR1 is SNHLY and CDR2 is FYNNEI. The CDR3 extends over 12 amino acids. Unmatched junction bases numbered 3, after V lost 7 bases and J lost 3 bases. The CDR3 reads CASKWDSYEQYF. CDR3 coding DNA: TGTGCCAGCAAGTGGGACAGCTACGAGCAGTACTTC.

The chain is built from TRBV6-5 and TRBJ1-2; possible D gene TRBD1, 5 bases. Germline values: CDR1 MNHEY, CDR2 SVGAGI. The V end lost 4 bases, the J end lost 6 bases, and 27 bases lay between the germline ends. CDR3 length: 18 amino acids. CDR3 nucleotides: TGTGCCAGCAGTTTATTATCGGCGACAGTCATACAATCCGATGGCTACACCTTC. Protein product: CASSLLSATVIQSDGYTF.